This TCR beta chain was recorded in a study of T cells after yellow fever vaccination. Turning to the study itself: Each low-cell-number fraction was prepared by means of SMART-Seq v4 Ultra Low Input.

This clonotype occurred many times. The antigen remains undetermined. The CDR3 runs to 14 residues. Germline V gene lookup returns CDR1 ENHRY and CDR2 SYGVKD. J lost 7 bases, V lost 4 bases, and 6 bases had no gene match. Broader study findings: Contamination by abundant bulk-population clonotypes could be present in FACS-sorted repertoires. Overall, a small share of clonotypes was seen in both CD4 and CD8 compartments.

In making TCR cDNA, 5'RACE template switching added a universal primer site and UMIs to it. TCRdb itself ran the 5' RACE reads through MiXCR, one entry per CDR3 protein. The sample comprises just under 600,000 distinct CDR3 sequences, about 14% of which are singletons, and over 12% rests with the top ten. The sequence came from a man aged 25-40 years who received the YFV17D yellow fever vaccine. The sample was PBMCs, taken on the day of the yellow fever booster vaccination. The J gene is TRBJ2-1, the V gene TRBV10-3; 8 bases line up with TRBD1. The CDR3 DNA is TGTGCCATCAGTGTTGACAGGGGTATTAATGAGCAGTTCTTC. Residues: CAISVDRGINEQFF.